This TCR beta chain was retrieved from a study of shared T cell receptors in the human thymus. The CDR3 totals 18 residues. Trimming at V came to 2 bases and at J to 4 bases, leaving 14 bases not matched to a gene. The V gene's germline CDR1 is SGHDN and CDR2 FVKESK. Assay: immunoSEQ multiplex PCR; the TCRdb copy retains only in-frame clones and omits some. This table has more than 300,000 clones, around 95% appearing once. V and J are TRBV14 and TRBJ2-1; 7 positions match TRBD2. The TCR comes from a human donor. The sample comprised thymocytes. The CDR3: CASSQSPGGPLRYNEQFF. CDR3 nucleotide sequence: TGTGCCAGCAGCCAATCTCCGGGAGGCCCCTTGAGGTACAATGAGCAGTTCTTC.